These T cell receptor beta chains were read from a single sample in a study of OX40 agonist ivuxolimab in advanced cancers. Data came from immunoSEQ multiplex PCR; TCRdb stores just in-frame clones and leaves some out. The sample lists 50,000 to 60,000 clones; approximately 89% were seen once. Material: CD4+ or CD8+ T cells sorted from blood, obtained in a trial of the OX40 agonist ivuxolimab. The receptor source for this set is an adult with an advanced solid tumor such as melanoma, head and neck, liver or kidney cancer. The CDR3 runs from the conserved cysteine through the conserved F or W. Fields, in order: D gene, clone size, V gene, J gene, CDR3 DNA, CDR3 protein. The D gene is left open where the match is weak. Part of the rows lack a size; the others show once, few, many or a class for expanded clones.

D gene: .
clone size: once
V gene: TRBV14
J gene: TRBJ1-2
CDR3 DNA: TGTGCCAGCACTCCGGCGGGAAACTATGGCTACACCTTC
CDR3 protein: CASTPAGNYGYTF

D gene: .
clone size: .
V gene: TRBV5-6
J gene: TRBJ2-5
CDR3 DNA: TGTGCCAGCAGCTTGGGGTACAGCAACCTGTACCAAGAGACCCAGTACTTC
CDR3 protein: CASSLGYSNLYQETQYF

D gene: TRBD2
clone size: .
V gene: TRBV6-6
J gene: TRBJ2-1
CDR3 DNA: TGTGCCAGCAGAAGATTTACTAGCGGGAGTTACAATGAGCAGTTCTTC
CDR3 protein: CASRRFTSGSYNEQFF

D gene: .
clone size: .
V gene: TRBV7-9
J gene: TRBJ2-1
CDR3 DNA: TGTGCCAGCAGCCCCTTAGGGACCTCCTCCTACAATGAGCAGTTCTTC
CDR3 protein: CASSPLGTSSYNEQFF

D gene: TRBD2
clone size: .
V gene: TRBV18
J gene: TRBJ2-1
CDR3 DNA: TGTGCCAGCTCACTGCGGGGACTAGCGGAGTACAATGAGCAGTTCTTC
CDR3 protein: CASSLRGLAEYNEQFF

D gene: TRBD2
clone size: .
V gene: TRBV5-1
J gene: TRBJ2-1
CDR3 DNA: TGCGCCCCCCCCGGCGGGAGGAGGAGTGAGCAGTTCTTC
CDR3 protein: CAPPGGRRSEQFF

D gene: .
clone size: medium-sized
V gene: TRBV7-8
J gene: TRBJ1-2
CDR3 DNA: TGTGCCAGCAGCTTAGTGTTAAGAGCGACTCAATTATATGGCTACACCTTC
CDR3 protein: CASSLVLRATQLYGYTF

D gene: TRBD1
clone size: .
V gene: TRBV27
J gene: TRBJ2-5
CDR3 DNA: TGTGCCAGCAATTTTAACAGGGGAAGGCAAGAGACCCAGTACTTC
CDR3 protein: CASNFNRGRQETQYF

D gene: .
clone size: once
V gene: TRBV5-1
J gene: TRBJ2-1
CDR3 DNA: TGCGCCAGCAGCCGGGACGCCAATGAGCAGTTCTTC
CDR3 protein: CASSRDANEQFF

D gene: .
clone size: once
V gene: TRBV6-6
J gene: TRBJ1-2
CDR3 DNA: TGTGCCAGCAGTTACTCGAAGGGGAACTATGGCTACACCTTC
CDR3 protein: CASSYSKGNYGYTF

D gene: .
clone size: once
V gene: TRBV7-8
J gene: TRBJ2-1
CDR3 DNA: TGTGCCAGCAGCTTAGCGGGAGCTCCGAAGGAGCAGTTCTTC
CDR3 protein: CASSLAGAPKEQFF

D gene: .
clone size: few
V gene: TRBV19
J gene: TRBJ1-1
CDR3 DNA: TGTGCCAGTAGTATAAGGGGCGTAGGTAGCCCAGATTGGAACACTGAAGCTTTCTTT
CDR3 protein: CASSIRGVGSPDWNTEAFF

D gene: .
clone size: .
V gene: TRBV6-4
J gene: TRBJ2-2
CDR3 DNA: TGTGCCAGCAGTGCTCAGGGGACCGGGGAGCTGTTTTTT
CDR3 protein: CASSAQGTGELFF

D gene: TRBD2
clone size: once
V gene: TRBV11-2
J gene: TRBJ2-7
CDR3 DNA: TGTGCCAGCAGCTTAGAACTAGCGTACGAGCAGTACTTC
CDR3 protein: CASSLELAYEQYF

D gene: TRBD2
clone size: .
V gene: TRBV18
J gene: TRBJ2-1
CDR3 DNA: TGTGCCAGCTCACCACTGGGGGGGTCATACAATGAGCAGTTCTTC
CDR3 protein: CASSPLGGSYNEQFF

D gene: TRBD2
clone size: .
V gene: TRBV2
J gene: TRBJ2-7
CDR3 DNA: TGTGCCAGCGGGAAGAGGGCTAGCGGAAGTGGAGTCTACGAGCAGTACTTC
CDR3 protein: CASGKRASGSGVYEQYF

D gene: .
clone size: .
V gene: TRBV6-6
J gene: TRBJ1-1
CDR3 DNA: TGTGCCAGCAGTCGGGGATCCAACACTGAAGCTTTCTTT
CDR3 protein: CASSRGSNTEAFF

D gene: .
clone size: .
V gene: TRBV4-1
J gene: TRBJ2-7
CDR3 DNA: TGCGCCAGCAGCCAAGACCGCACATTTTACTCCTACGAGCAGTACTTC
CDR3 protein: CASSQDRTFYSYEQYF

D gene: .
clone size: .
V gene: TRBV28
J gene: TRBJ1-3
CDR3 DNA: TGTGCCAGCAGTTTATTGCAGGGGACTGGAAACACCATATATTTT
CDR3 protein: CASSLLQGTGNTIYF

D gene: TRBD1
clone size: few
V gene: TRBV6-1
J gene: TRBJ1-5
CDR3 DNA: TGTGCCAGCGCCGGGACAGGGGACATGCTTTCCCATTTT
CDR3 protein: CASAGTGDMLSHF

D gene: .
clone size: .
V gene: TRBV5-1
J gene: TRBJ2-1
CDR3 DNA: TGCGCCAGCAGCGAGACTTTTAGTGAGCAGTTCTTC
CDR3 protein: CASSETFSEQFF

D gene: .
clone size: .
V gene: TRBV5-1
J gene: TRBJ2-7
CDR3 DNA: TGCGCCAGCAGCTTGGGAGTTCAAGCCGAGCAGTACTTC
CDR3 protein: CASSLGVQAEQYF

D gene: .
clone size: .
V gene: TRBV7-9
J gene: TRBJ2-1
CDR3 DNA: TGTGCCAGCAGCTTAGAGACCTTCCTCCGCAATGAGCAGTTCTTC
CDR3 protein: CASSLETFLRNEQFF

D gene: .
clone size: once
V gene: TRBV6-5
J gene: TRBJ1-2
CDR3 DNA: TGTGCCAGCCGTGCCCCCACAGTTAACTATGGCTACACCTTC
CDR3 protein: CASRAPTVNYGYTF

D gene: .
clone size: .
V gene: TRBV7-6
J gene: TRBJ2-5
CDR3 DNA: TGTGCCAGCAGTACGGCGACCCAAGAGACCCAGTACTTC
CDR3 protein: CASSTATQETQYF

D gene: TRBD2
clone size: .
V gene: TRBV7-8
J gene: TRBJ2-1
CDR3 DNA: TGTGCCAGCAGCCTCGGGACTAGAAAGAATGAGCAGTTCTTC
CDR3 protein: CASSLGTRKNEQFF

D gene: .
clone size: .
V gene: TRBV7-9
J gene: TRBJ1-2
CDR3 DNA: TGTGCCAGCAGCTTAGTGGTGCCCGGACGAGGCTACACCTTC
CDR3 protein: CASSLVVPGRGYTF

D gene: .
clone size: .
V gene: TRBV7-2
J gene: TRBJ2-5
CDR3 DNA: TGTGCCAGCAGCTTGGGGTTAGTGGAGACCCAGTACTTC
CDR3 protein: CASSLGLVETQYF

D gene: TRBD2
clone size: .
V gene: TRBV5-1
J gene: TRBJ2-1
CDR3 DNA: TGCGCCAGCAGCTTGAATAGCGGGACGCTTCTAGCCAATGAGCAGTTCTTC
CDR3 protein: CASSLNSGTLLANEQFF

D gene: .
clone size: .
V gene: TRBV7-8
J gene: TRBJ2-1
CDR3 DNA: TGTGCCAGCAGCTTAGCGCGTGCGGAGCGCACAAATTTGTACAATGAGCAGTTCTTC
CDR3 protein: CASSLARAERTNLYNEQFF

D gene: .
clone size: .
V gene: TRBV18
J gene: TRBJ2-1
CDR3 DNA: TGTGCCAGCTCACCGGTTCAGGTGCGGGCCAGGTCCTACAATGAGCAGTTCTTC
CDR3 protein: CASSPVQVRARSYNEQFF

D gene: .
clone size: once
V gene: TRBV7-7
J gene: TRBJ2-6
CDR3 DNA: TGTGCTAGCAGCCGATCTGGGGCCAACGTCCTGACTTTC
CDR3 protein: CASSRSGANVLTF

D gene: TRBD1
clone size: .
V gene: TRBV10-3
J gene: TRBJ2-7
CDR3 DNA: TGTGCCATCAGCGGACAGGGCTACGAGCAGTACTTC
CDR3 protein: CAISGQGYEQYF

D gene: .
clone size: .
V gene: TRBV27
J gene: TRBJ1-1
CDR3 DNA: TGTGCCAGCAGTGTGCTAGGCGGCGGCGAAGCTTTCTTT
CDR3 protein: CASSVLGGGEAFF

D gene: .
clone size: .
V gene: TRBV2
J gene: TRBJ1-1
CDR3 DNA: TGTGCCAGCGCTCGGTCCGGGGGTGGGTACACTGAAGCTTTCTTT
CDR3 protein: CASARSGGGYTEAFF

D gene: TRBD1
clone size: few
V gene: TRBV18
J gene: TRBJ1-5
CDR3 DNA: TGTGCCAGCTCACCAGACAGGGACAATCAGCCCCAGCATTTT
CDR3 protein: CASSPDRDNQPQHF

D gene: .
clone size: .
V gene: TRBV7-6
J gene: TRBJ2-5
CDR3 DNA: TGTGCCAGCAGCTTAGGGCCCGAAGAGACCCAGTACTTC
CDR3 protein: CASSLGPEETQYF

D gene: TRBD2
clone size: .
V gene: TRBV14
J gene: TRBJ2-7
CDR3 DNA: TGTGCCAGCAGCTTAGCGGGAGTAAGAGAAAACGAGCAGTACTTC
CDR3 protein: CASSLAGVRENEQYF

D gene: .
clone size: .
V gene: TRBV28
J gene: TRBJ2-3
CDR3 DNA: TGTGCCAGCAGTGCCATACCCCGGACGTTTGGGGATACGCAGTATTTT
CDR3 protein: CASSAIPRTFGDTQYF

D gene: .
clone size: .
V gene: TRBV21-1
J gene: TRBJ2-5
CDR3 DNA: TGTGCCAGCAGCAAAGCGCTTTTTTGGGGGCGCAGGGAGACCCAGTACTTC
CDR3 protein: CASSKALFWGRRETQYF

D gene: .
clone size: .
V gene: TRBV18
J gene: TRBJ2-7
CDR3 DNA: TGTGCCAGCTCACCACCGAAGGGGCTAGTCCCCTACGAGCAGTACTTC
CDR3 protein: CASSPPKGLVPYEQYF

D gene: TRBD1
clone size: .
V gene: TRBV19
J gene: TRBJ2-5
CDR3 DNA: TGTGCCAGTAGTATGGCCGGACAGGGAGGGACCCAGTACTTC
CDR3 protein: CASSMAGQGGTQYF

D gene: .
clone size: medium-sized
V gene: TRBV5-1
J gene: TRBJ2-7
CDR3 DNA: TGCGCCAGCAGCTTGGGTTGGACAGAGGACCCCTACGAGCAGTACTTC
CDR3 protein: CASSLGWTEDPYEQYF

D gene: .
clone size: .
V gene: TRBV5-1
J gene: TRBJ1-2
CDR3 DNA: TGCGCCAGCAGCCCCTCCGGGACGGGTAACTATGGCTACACCTTC
CDR3 protein: CASSPSGTGNYGYTF

D gene: TRBD1
clone size: .
V gene: TRBV10-3
J gene: TRBJ2-5
CDR3 DNA: TGTGCCACCCAGACTCGACAGGGCCCGACCCAGTACTTC
CDR3 protein: CATQTRQGPTQYF

D gene: TRBD1
clone size: .
V gene: TRBV29-1
J gene: TRBJ1-2
CDR3 DNA: TGCAGCGTTGAAGACCATCAGGGGGCGGGAGGCTACACCTTC
CDR3 protein: CSVEDHQGAGGYTF

D gene: .
clone size: .
V gene: TRBV5-8
J gene: TRBJ2-1
CDR3 DNA: TGTGCCAGCAGCTTGCTCTACAATGAGCAGTTCTTC
CDR3 protein: CASSLLYNEQFF

D gene: TRBD1
clone size: .
V gene: TRBV29-1
J gene: TRBJ1-1
CDR3 DNA: TGCAGCGGTGGACAGGGGCCGAACACTGAAGCTTTCTTT
CDR3 protein: CSGGQGPNTEAFF

D gene: .
clone size: .
V gene: TRBV9
J gene: TRBJ2-7
CDR3 DNA: TGTGCCAGCAGTCCTTCTTTCTACGAGCAGTACTTC
CDR3 protein: CASSPSFYEQYF

D gene: .
clone size: few
V gene: TRBV19
J gene: TRBJ2-2
CDR3 DNA: TGTGCCACCTCGGAGGATGGAAAGACCGGGGAGCTGTTTTTT
CDR3 protein: CATSEDGKTGELFF

D gene: .
clone size: .
V gene: TRBV19
J gene: TRBJ1-5
CDR3 DNA: TGTGCCAGTAGTGCGCCGGGACAACTCAATCAGCCCCAGCATTTT
CDR3 protein: CASSAPGQLNQPQHF

D gene: .
clone size: few
V gene: TRBV9
J gene: TRBJ2-5
CDR3 DNA: TGTGCCAGCAGCGTAGCGGGACTGGTTCTCCGAGAGACCCAGTACTTC
CDR3 protein: CASSVAGLVLRETQYF

D gene: .
clone size: .
V gene: TRBV11-2
J gene: TRBJ1-2
CDR3 DNA: TGTGCCAGCAGCTTGGGGCAGGAATATGGCTACACCTTC
CDR3 protein: CASSLGQEYGYTF

D gene: TRBD1
clone size: .
V gene: TRBV9
J gene: TRBJ1-1
CDR3 DNA: TGTGCCAGCAGCGTGGGACAGGTCCTGAACACTGAAGCTTTCTTT
CDR3 protein: CASSVGQVLNTEAFF